The clone carrying this T cell receptor (beta chain) was recorded a few times. Its antigen is currently unknown. Per germline, CDR1 SEHNR and CDR2 FQNEAQ (reference sequence). The CDR3 contains 16 residues. J was trimmed by 5 bases and V by 8 bases; bases with no gene match: 15. TCRdb recomputed calls from the reads with MiXCR, one row per CDR3 protein. The sample contains 40,000 to 60,000 distinct CDR3 sequences, about a fifth of which appear only once. The record originates from a study of T cell repertoires in cytomegalovirus infection. Study background: Based on public TCR beta signatures, there were indications of CMV infection and of a matching HLA type.

Study-wide results and limits: Clonotypes of TCR beta that were HLA-C-restricted and CMV-specific dominated the ex vivo response.

The sequence came from a human donor in good health (CMV status not recorded). Some clones in this sample may be carry-over from other donors' samples. The material was CD8+ T cells from cultured PBMCs, obtained from culture after CMV antigen stimulation. The chain combines TRBV7-9 with TRBJ1-2, with 9 nucleotides matching TRBD1. The chain's CDR3 is CASSSPTGTGTYGYTF. The DNA of the CDR3 is TGTGCCAGCTCCTCCCCGACCGGGACAGGGACTTATGGCTACACCTTC.